These 7 T cell receptor beta chains came from one sample sequenced in a study of identical twins (dated by TCRdb to the mid-2010s). The library was produced with 5' RACE. Sequencing used an Illumina HiSeq 2000. TCRdb reprocessed the public reads (quality trimming at Q25 with fastp, clone calling with MiXCR) and kept in-frame beta chains. Rows are unified per CDR3 protein, each entry keeping the most common DNA and genes. This sample is represented by nearly 650,000 distinct CDR3 sequences; under 8.5% of them were singletons. Jointly, the top ten make up less than 2% of the sample. Another study also made use of these data, one on yellow fever vaccine responses in identical twins.

Material: PBMCs. The receptors derive from a woman under 30 in good health.

This sequence joins TRBV5-6 and TRBJ2-3; 8 bases are a match to TRBD1. Germline assignment: CDR1 SGHDT and CDR2 YYEEEE. This CDR3 has 16 residues. J was trimmed by 6 bases and V by 4 bases; bases with no gene match: 13. CDR3 sequence (DNA): TGTGCCAGCAGCATTTTTGGGAGGCAGGGGGCGGATACGCAGTATTTT. Encoded protein: CASSIFGRQGADTQYF.

This clonotype appeared a few times. The gene calls are TRBV11-2 and TRBJ2-5; TRBD1 matches 8 bases. This CDR3 has 16 residues. The V gene's germline CDR1 is SGHAT and CDR2 FQNNGV. Trimming cost V 0 bases and J 2 bases; bases outside gene matches: 5. CDR3 protein: CASSLDLRDRQETQYF. For the CDR3, the DNA is TGTGCCAGCAGCTTAGACCTCCGGGACAGGCAAGAGACCCAGTACTTC.

This clonotype was seen more than once but under ten times. The V and J genes are TRBV20-1 and TRBJ2-1, with 8 bases lining up with TRBD2. Germline assignment: CDR1 DFQATT and CDR2 SNEGSKA (reference sequence). The trim removed 6 bases at V and 2 bases at J, leaving 9 bases unmatched. The CDR3 runs 15 residues. CDR3 nucleotides: TGCAGTGCAAGATACATAGCGGGGACCTACAATGAGCAGTTCTTC. Its translation is CSARYIAGTYNEQFF.

This clonotype was seen a few times. The genes are TRBV24-1 and TRBJ2-7; 8 positions agree with TRBD1. Losses at the gene ends were 3 bases for V and 3 bases for J; bases not matched to a gene: 9. This CDR3 has 16 amino acids. Germline CDR1 is KGHDR and CDR2 is SFDVKD. CDR3 DNA sequence: TGTGCCACCAGTGATCCACCCCGGACAGGGAACTACGAGCAGTACTTC. It specifies CATSDPPRTGNYEQYF.

This clonotype occurred many times. This chain uses TRBV7-2 with TRBJ1-3; perhaps TRBD1 as D (5 bases). The CDR3 runs to 15 residues. With 3 bases removed from V and 0 bases from J, the gap between germline ends came to 9 bases. From germline, CDR1 is SGHTA and CDR2 FQGNSA. The CDR3: CASSFGASSGNTIYF. The CDR3 bases are TGTGCCAGCAGCTTCGGGGCAAGCTCTGGAAACACCATATATTTT.

This clonotype was counted many times. This chain joins TRBV29-1 and TRBJ2-3; 9 bases map to TRBD2. Germline V CDR1 and CDR2: SQVTM, ANQGSEA. Trimming removed 6 bases from V and 4 bases from J; junction bases left unmatched: 8. This CDR3 is 14 amino acids long. This CDR3 reads CSVGASGVPDTQYF. CDR3 DNA: TGCAGCGTGGGAGCTAGCGGGGTGCCAGATACGCAGTATTTT.

This clonotype was counted many times. V is TRBV12-3 or TRBV12-4 and J is TRBJ1-6; possible D gene TRBD1, 6 bases. The CDR3 extends over 15 amino acids. The germline V and J ends were trimmed by 2 bases and 6 bases, with 11 bases remaining between them. CDR3 DNA sequence: TGTGCCAGCAGTTTACGAACAGGGCGTAATTCACCCCTCCACTTT. It encodes CASSLRTGRNSPLHF.